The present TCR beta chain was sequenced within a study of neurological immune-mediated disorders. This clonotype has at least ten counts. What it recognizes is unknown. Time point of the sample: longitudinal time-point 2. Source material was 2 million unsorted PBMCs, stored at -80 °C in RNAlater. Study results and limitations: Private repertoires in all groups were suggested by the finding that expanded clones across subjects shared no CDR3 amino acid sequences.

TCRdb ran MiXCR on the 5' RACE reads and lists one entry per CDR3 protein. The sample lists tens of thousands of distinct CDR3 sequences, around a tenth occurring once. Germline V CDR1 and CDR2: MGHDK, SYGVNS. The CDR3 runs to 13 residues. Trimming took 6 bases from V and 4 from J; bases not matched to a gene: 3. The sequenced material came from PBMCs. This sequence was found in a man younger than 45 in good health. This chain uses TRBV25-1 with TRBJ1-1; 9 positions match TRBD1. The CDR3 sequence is CASRTGGGTEAFF. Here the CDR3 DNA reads TGTGCCAGCAGGACAGGGGGAGGCACTGAAGCTTTCTTT.